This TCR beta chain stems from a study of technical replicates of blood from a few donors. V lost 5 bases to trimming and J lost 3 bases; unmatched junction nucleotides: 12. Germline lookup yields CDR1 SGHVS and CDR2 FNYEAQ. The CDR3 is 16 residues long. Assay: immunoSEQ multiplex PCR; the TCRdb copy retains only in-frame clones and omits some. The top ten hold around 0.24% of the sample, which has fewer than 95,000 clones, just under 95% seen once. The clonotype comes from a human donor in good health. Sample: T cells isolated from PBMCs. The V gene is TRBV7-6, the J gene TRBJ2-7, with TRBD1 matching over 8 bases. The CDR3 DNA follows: TGTGCCAGCAGCCCCCCAACCGGGGACAGGTTCTACGAGCAGTACTTC. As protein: CASSPPTGDRFYEQYF.